The 17 T cell receptor beta chains below all came from one sample that was sequenced in a study of shared T cell receptors in the human thymus. Sequencing was performed with immunoSEQ multiplex PCR; in TCRdb, only in-frame clones are kept and a portion is missing. The sample records 700,000 or so clones, approximately 83% being singletons. This same sample was also part of a study on human thymus T cells.

The source material was thymocytes. The receptors derive from a girl under three years old with a congenital heart defect.

J is TRBJ2-7 and V is TRBV10-2, with 12 nucleotides matching TRBD1. CDR3 size: 16 residues. The junction had 7 bases not matched to a gene; V was cut back by 3 bases and J by 4 bases. Germline CDR1 and CDR2: WSHSY and SAAADI. CDR3 nucleotides: TGCGCCAGCAGTGACGGAGGGACAGGGGGCAAGTACGAGCAGTACTTC. Translating gives CASSDGGTGGKYEQYF.

Turning to this clone: One end of the junction does not line up with germline, which may come from a read error. The V gene is TRBV7-8, the J gene TRBJ2-3; weak D call: TRBD1 (6 bases). The CDR3 covers 18 residues. Germline CDR1 reads SGHVS; CDR2 reads FQNEAQ. CDR3 sequence (DNA): TGTGCCAGTAGCTCCCGCCTAACAGGGAGAAACGGCACAGATACGCAGTATTTT. Its translation: CASSSRLTGRNGTDTQYF.

J is TRBJ2-7 and V is TRBV5-4; TRBD2 aligns across 7 bases. The CDR3 runs to 19 residues. CDR1 is SGHNT, CDR2 YYREEE, per germline (reference sequence). V trimming: 1 base; J trimming: 3 bases; junction bases outside the gene matches: 19. The CDR3 nucleotides are TGTGCCAGCAGCTTGTGGCCCAGCGGGGTCCTATTGGGGAACTACGAGCAGTACTTC. Translated, it gives CASSLWPSGVLLGNYEQYF.

Concerning this clone itself: The junction departs from the called germline gene at one end, perhaps through a read error. Other nucleotide sequences in the sample specify the same CDR3. This sequence joins TRBV4-3 and TRBJ1-6, with 7 bases lining up with TRBD1. The CDR3 totals 15 residues. Germline V lookup: CDR1 LGHNA, CDR2 YSLEER. The CDR3 DNA reads as TGCGCCAGCAGCCATCAGGACAGGACCTATTCCCCCCTCCACTTT. Protein product: CASSHQDRTYSPLHF.

The chain joins TRBV11-1 to TRBJ1-2, with TRBD1 identical over 8 bases. V shed 2 bases, J shed 4 bases, and the junction held 9 bases outside the gene matches. The CDR3 is 16 residues long. CDR1 is SGHAT, CDR2 FQDESV, per germline (reference sequence). The CDR3 DNA is TGTGCCAGCAGCTTAAAGTCCTCGGACAGGGCCTATGGCTACACCTTC. Translated, it gives CASSLKSSDRAYGYTF.

This clone came up a few times. The chain employs TRBV14 and TRBJ2-3, with D unclear. CDR1 and CDR2 from the germline V gene are SGHDN and FVKESK. Trimming pared 1 base from V and 3 bases from J, leaving 17 bases between. The CDR3 consists of 17 residues. The CDR3 sequence: CASSQGCAGLRTDTQYF. The CDR3 DNA reads as TGTGCCAGCAGCCAAGGATGCGCAGGTCTAAGGACAGATACGCAGTATTTT.

The chain employs TRBV2 and TRBJ1-4; maybe TRBD1 (6 bases). The CDR3 contains 16 residues. Germline assignment: CDR1 SNHLY and CDR2 FYNNEI. Trimming removed 3 bases at V and 0 bases at J, with 11 bases between. The CDR3: CASSDGQTATNEKLFF. The CDR3 DNA reads TGTGCCAGCAGTGATGGACAGACTGCAACTAATGAAAAACTGTTTTTT.

The chain carries TRBV5-1 and TRBJ1-1; the D is unclear. In germline, CDR1 is SGHRS, CDR2 YFSETQ. The CDR3 is 13 residues long. Trimming left V 0 bases short and J 3 bases short, with 6 bases between. The CDR3 DNA reads TGCGCCAGCAGCTTGGAGACTGACACTGAAGCTTTCTTT. This codes for CASSLETDTEAFF.

The chain uses TRBV4-1 and TRBJ2-7; 9 positions match TRBD2. The germline gives CDR1 MGHRA, CDR2 YSYEKL. The length of the CDR3 is 17 residues. V was pared by 0 bases and J by 3 bases, with 9 bases of the junction left unmatched. CDR3 region: CASSQDHGAGGLYEQYF. In DNA, the CDR3 is TGCGCCAGCAGCCAAGACCATGGGGCGGGGGGGCTCTACGAGCAGTACTTC.

The rearrangement joins TRBV19 to TRBJ2-7; 7 bases fit TRBD1. Trimming removed 4 bases from V and 2 bases from J; junction bases left unmatched: 14. The CDR3 length is 17 residues. Germline assignment: CDR1 LNHDA and CDR2 SQIVND (reference sequence). CDR3: CASSNTYRDSSPYEQYF. In DNA form, the CDR3 reads TGTGCCAGTAGTAACACCTACCGGGACAGTAGTCCCTACGAGCAGTACTTC.

The chain joins TRBV30 to TRBJ1-5, with D hard to call. Germline assignment: CDR1 GTSNPN and CDR2 SVGIG (reference sequence). Trimming took off 8 bases at V and 0 bases at J, with 26 bases between the two ends. The CDR3 runs 18 residues. As DNA, the CDR3 is TGTGCCCCCCCCTGGTGTGTGGTGACACCCGATAGCAATCAGCCCCAGCATTTT. It specifies CAPPWCVVTPDSNQPQHF.

V gene TRBV28 combines with J gene TRBJ2-1, with 15 bases that match TRBD2. CDR3 length equals 16 residues. CDR1 and CDR2 from the germline V gene are MDHEN and SYDVKM. V was pared by 5 bases and J by 8 bases, with 7 bases of the junction left unmatched. The CDR3 sequence: CASSGLAGGQCDEQFF. The CDR3, as DNA: TGTGCCAGCAGTGGACTAGCGGGGGGGCAGTGTGATGAGCAGTTCTTC.

V is TRBV5-1 and J is TRBJ1-2; tentative D call: TRBD1 (6 bases). This CDR3 has 17 residues. Germline V lookup: CDR1 SGHRS, CDR2 YFSETQ. Trimming took off 1 base at V and 3 bases at J, with 19 bases between the two ends. The CDR3 coding sequence is TGCGCCAGCAGCTTGAAATCGGTGGGGGCGCACGACTATGGCTACACCTTC. This gives the protein CASSLKSVGAHDYGYTF.

CDR3 sequence: CASSPPEHTGEVGTEAFF. The CDR3 DNA follows: TGTGCCAGCAGCCCCCCCGAACACACAGGGGAGGTTGGAACTGAAGCTTTCTTT. This rearrangement joins TRBV14 to TRBJ1-1, with TRBD1 matching 7 bases. The CDR3 has 18 residues. The V and J ends lost 4 bases and 5 bases, in that order; junction bases with no gene match: 19. In germline, CDR1 is SGHDN, CDR2 FVKESK.

This chain connects TRBV27 to TRBJ2-7, with TRBD2 as a possible D gene (5 bases). This CDR3 contains 16 residues. Between the trimmed V and J ends, which lost 5 bases and 2 bases, there was a span of 19 bases. Germline-derived CDR1 and CDR2 are MNHEY and SMNVEV (reference sequence). This CDR3 reads CASSMTLRLPAYEQYF. DNA of the CDR3: TGTGCCAGCAGTATGACCCTCAGACTACCGGCCTACGAGCAGTACTTC.

The chain has TRBV4-3 and TRBJ1-2; D is possibly TRBD1 (6 bases). Germline values: CDR1 LGHNA, CDR2 YSLEER. The CDR3 is 15 amino acids. Deletions cut 4 bases from V and 4 bases from J, with 16 bases between. The CDR3 nucleotides are TGCGCCAGCAGCCCGACTACAGGGATTCTCTATGGCTACACCTTC. Translating it yields CASSPTTGILYGYTF.

V usage is TRBV11-2 and J usage is TRBJ1-2; 7 positions match TRBD1. The V gene's germline CDR1 is SGHAT and CDR2 FQNNGV. The CDR3 runs 13 residues. After removal of 7 bases from V and 3 bases from J, the junction contained 5 bases not matched to a gene. In DNA, the CDR3 is TGTGCCAGCACATACACAGGGGACTATGGCTACACCTTC. Translating gives CASTYTGDYGYTF.